This TCR beta chain is from a study of metastatic and nonmetastatic thyroid tumors. Study background: Repertoires from malignant and benign thyroid patients were compared across blood and tumor or nodule tissue.

Thyroid surgery was preceded by no treatment in any patient. In the original analysis: Clinicopathological groups of papillary thyroid cancer showed CDR3 differences that were used to build a distant-metastasis classifier. TCRdb re-called clones via MiXCR from the PCR reads. The V and J calls reflect TCRdb's pipeline rather than the authors' work. The profile shows 50,000 to 70,000 clones, approximately 4.1% of them singletons. General observations from the study: Relative to benign nodules, malignant thyroid tumors were reportedly characterized by significantly elevated TCR beta diversity in blood and tumor.

The CDR3 consists of 13 residues. In germline, CDR1 is SNHLY, CDR2 FYNNEI. Trimming shortened V by 6 bases and J by 6 bases, and 11 bases separated the two germline ends. This clone was found many times. The antigen remains unidentified. This sequence originates from a female donor with papillary thyroid cancer or a benign thyroid nodule (not recorded which). Some clones in this sample may be carry-over from other donors' samples. Sequences were obtained from blood. The rearrangement uses TRBV2 and TRBJ2-2; D may match TRBD1 or TRBD2 (5 bases each). The CDR3 spells CASRGTVAGELFF. CDR3 sequence (DNA): TGTGCCAGCAGAGGGACGGTCGCCGGGGAGCTGTTTTTT. The whole variable domain, remainder taken from reference TRBV2 and TRBJ2-2, is EPEVTQTPSHQVTQMGQEVILRCVPISNHLYFYWYRQILGQKVEFLVSFYNNEISEKSEIFDDQFSVERPDGSNFTLKIRSTKLEDSAMYFCASRGTVAGELFFGEGSRLTVL.